This TCR beta chain was identified in a study of T cells in Graves' hyperthyroidism and ophthalmopathy. Across the study: Peripheral blood sampling occurred at initial diagnosis, before any treatment. Study observations and caveats: The majority of expanded thyroid clonotypes above 0.001 also appeared in blood.

This clonotype occurred many times. Antigen unknown. Amplification targeted TCR beta CDR3 regions from RNA transcripts. First-round RT-PCR targeting the TCR CDR3 was performed with the HTBI primer set. TCRdb independently ran MiXCR on the multiplex PCR reads; one entry per CDR3 protein. The sample lists hundreds of thousands of distinct CDR3 sequences; less than 20% were seen once. Trimming took off 7 bases at V and 2 bases at J, with 15 bases between the two ends. This CDR3 contains 15 residues. It was around 10 ml of fresh peripheral blood that supplied the PBMCs. The receptor comes from a woman under 30 with Graves' hyperthyroidism. This chain uses TRBV12-3 or TRBV12-4 with TRBJ1-5; D remains unclear. Sequencing was done on a sample of blood. The CDR3 loop reads CASTHSNGGNQPQHF. The CDR3 region has the DNA TGTGCCAGCACACATTCGAATGGTGGCAATCAGCCCCAGCATTTT.